This T cell receptor (beta chain) derives from a study of blood T cell repertoires in COVID-19. Assay used: immunoSEQ multiplex PCR; TCRdb lists only in-frame clones, some missing. The table has some 270,000 clones, roughly 91% seen once. Sequencing was carried out using PBMCs or T cells enriched from blood (not recorded which). The clonotype was recovered from a woman in her sixties who had recovered from COVID-19.

Here the CDR3 reads CASSPYRGGSNTEAFF. CDR3 bases: TGTGCCAGCAGTCCCTACAGGGGGGGATCGAACACTGAAGCTTTCTTT. The rearrangement joins TRBV3-1 (or the pseudogene TRBV3-2) to TRBJ1-1, with 8 nucleotides matching TRBD1. The CDR3 contains 16 residues. Germline values: CDR1 LGHDT, CDR2 YNNKEL (reference sequence). Trimming at V came to 6 bases and at J to 1 base, leaving 10 bases not matched to a gene.